The clone carrying this T cell receptor (beta chain) has just a few counts. Each CDR3 protein is one row after TCRdb ran MiXCR on the RT-PCR reads. Of some 880,000 distinct CDR3 sequences listed, roughly 17% are singletons. The CDR3 covers 15 residues. V lost 5 bases to trimming and J lost 2 bases, with 16 bases between them. The germline V gene has CDR1 SEHNR and CDR2 FQNEAQ (reference sequence). This sample stems from a study of patients and donors after allogeneic stem cell transplantation. Sequences were obtained from blood, either unsorted or a sorted T cell fraction (not recorded which). The TCR comes from a human donor who was either an allogeneic HSCT recipient or a stem cell or donor lymphocyte infusion donor (not recorded which). It is not recorded whose cells these are; they may come from a transplant donor. V and J are TRBV7-9 and TRBJ2-7; D remains unclear. CDR3 sequence (DNA): TGTGCCAGCAGCCACTATGGAGCTTCAACCTACGAGCAGTACTTC. It specifies CASSHYGASTYEQYF. Drawing the rest from reference TRBV7-9 and TRBJ2-7, the complete variable domain is DTGVSQNPRHKITKRGQNVTFRCDPISEHNRLYWYRQTLGQGPEFLTYFQNEAQLEKSRLLSDRFSAERPKGSFSTLEIQRTEQGDSAMYLCASSHYGASTYEQYFGPGTRLTVT.